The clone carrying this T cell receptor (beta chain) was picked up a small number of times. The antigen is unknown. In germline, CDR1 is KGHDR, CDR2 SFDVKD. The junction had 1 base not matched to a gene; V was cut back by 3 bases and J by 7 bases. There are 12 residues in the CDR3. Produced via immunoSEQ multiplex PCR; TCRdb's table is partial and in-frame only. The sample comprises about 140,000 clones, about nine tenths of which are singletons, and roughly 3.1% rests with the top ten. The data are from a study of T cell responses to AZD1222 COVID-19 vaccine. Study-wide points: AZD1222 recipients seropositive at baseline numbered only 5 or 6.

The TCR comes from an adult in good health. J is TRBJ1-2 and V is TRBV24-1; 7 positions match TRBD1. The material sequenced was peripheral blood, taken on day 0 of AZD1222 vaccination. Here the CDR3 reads CATSDRTGGYTF. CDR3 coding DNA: TGTGCCACCAGTGATCGGACAGGTGGCTACACCTTC.